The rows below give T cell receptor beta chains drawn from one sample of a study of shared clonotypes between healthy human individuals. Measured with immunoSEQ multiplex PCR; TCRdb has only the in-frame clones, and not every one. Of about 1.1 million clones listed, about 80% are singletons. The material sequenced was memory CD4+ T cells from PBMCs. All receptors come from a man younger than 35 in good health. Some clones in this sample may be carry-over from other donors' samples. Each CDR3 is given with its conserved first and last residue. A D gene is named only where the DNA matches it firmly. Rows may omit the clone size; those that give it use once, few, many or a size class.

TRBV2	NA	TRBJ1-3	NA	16	TGTGCCAGCAGTGGCGAGGGGCTGGGGTCTGGAAACACCATATATTTT	CASSGEGLGSGNTIYF
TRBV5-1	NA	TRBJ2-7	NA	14	TGCGCCAGCAGCTTGGCCGACCCGGGCAGCGAGCAGTACTTC	CASSLADPGSEQYF
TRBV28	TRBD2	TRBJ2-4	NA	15	TGTGCCAGCAGCCCAACTAGCGGGAGGGGAAACATTCAGTACTTC	CASSPTSGRGNIQYF
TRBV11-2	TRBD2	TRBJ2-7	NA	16	TGTGCCAGCAGCTTGAAACTAGCGGGAGAGAAGTACGAGCAGTACTTC	CASSLKLAGEKYEQYF
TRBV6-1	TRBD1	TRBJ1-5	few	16	TGTGCCAGCAGTGGGGACAGCCCCTATAGCAATCAGCCCCAGCATTTT	CASSGDSPYSNQPQHF
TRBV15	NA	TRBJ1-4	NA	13	TGTGCCACCAGCAGGCACGGGGGGGAAAAACTGTTTTTT	CATSRHGGEKLFF
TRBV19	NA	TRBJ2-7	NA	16	TGTGCCAGTAGCCGAAAGTGGGACTCCTTAGTTTTCGAGCAGTACTTC	CASSRKWDSLVFEQYF
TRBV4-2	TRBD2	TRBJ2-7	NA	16	TGTGCCAGCAGCCAAGAAGCTCAGCGGGAAGCATACGAGCAGTACTTC	CASSQEAQREAYEQYF
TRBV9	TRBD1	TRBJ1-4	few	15	TGTGCCAGCAGCGCCTGGGACAGGGGGTATGAAAAACTGTTTTTT	CASSAWDRGYEKLFF
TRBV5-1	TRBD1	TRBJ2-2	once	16	TGCGCCAGCAGCTTGGAAACACAGGGGGCGAACGGGGAGCTGTTTTTT	CASSLETQGANGELFF
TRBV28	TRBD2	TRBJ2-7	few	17	TGTGCCAGCAGTTTAAGGGTGGGACTAGCGGAAGCCTACGAGCAGTACTTC	CASSLRVGLAEAYEQYF
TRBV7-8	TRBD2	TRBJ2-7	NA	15	TGTGCCAGCAGCTTACGCGGGACTAGGGGCTACGAGCAGTACTTC	CASSLRGTRGYEQYF
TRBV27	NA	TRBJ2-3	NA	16	TGTGCCAGCAGTTCACAGTCGATGGGACCCACAGATACGCAGTATTTT	CASSSQSMGPTDTQYF
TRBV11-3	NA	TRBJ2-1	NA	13	TGTGCCAGCAGCGCTAGCCAGACAGCTGAGCAGTTCTTC	CASSASQTAEQFF
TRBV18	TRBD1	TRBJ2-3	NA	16	TGTGCCAGCTCGAACCACGGACAGGGGGCCACAGATACGCAGTATTTT	CASSNHGQGATDTQYF
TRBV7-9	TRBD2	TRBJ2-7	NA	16	TGTGCCAGCAGCCGGGGGGCAGCGGGAGGCCGGAGCGAGCAGTACTTC	CASSRGAAGGRSEQYF
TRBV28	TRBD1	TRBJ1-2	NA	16	TGTGCCAGCAGCACTACCCACGGGAGGGGGCGAGGGGGCTACACCTTC	CASSTTHGRGRGGYTF
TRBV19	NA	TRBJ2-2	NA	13	TGTGCCAGTAGTCCCGACCTCGGGGGGGAGCTGTTTTTT	CASSPDLGGELFF
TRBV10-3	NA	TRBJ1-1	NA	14	TGTGCCATCAGTGGCTCCGGCAGGAGGGGTGAAGCTTTCTTT	CAISGSGRRGEAFF
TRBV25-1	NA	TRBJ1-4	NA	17	TGTGCCAGCAGTGATGATAGATGGGGAGGAACTAATGAAAAACTGTTTTTT	CASSDDRWGGTNEKLFF
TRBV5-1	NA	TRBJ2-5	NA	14	TGCGCCAGCAGCCTTCAAAACCTAGTAGAGACCCAGTACTTC	CASSLQNLVETQYF
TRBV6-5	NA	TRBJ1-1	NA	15	TGTGCCAGCAGGGCAACCGGGGCCAAGAACACTGAAGCTTTCTTT	CASRATGAKNTEAFF
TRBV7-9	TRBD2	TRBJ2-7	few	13	TGTGCCAGCAGCTTCGGCGGGAGCTACGAGCAGTACTTC	CASSFGGSYEQYF
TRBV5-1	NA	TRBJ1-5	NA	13	TGCGCCAGCAGCTTGGACGCCAACCAGCCCCAGCATTTT	CASSLDANQPQHF
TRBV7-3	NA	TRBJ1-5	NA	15	TGTGCCAGCAGCTTACTAGGGGTTAGCAATCAGCCCCAGCATTTT	CASSLLGVSNQPQHF
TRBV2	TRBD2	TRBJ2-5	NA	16	TGTGCCAGCAGTCCCCTCGGCGGGAGTAGGGGAGAGACCCAGTACTTC	CASSPLGGSRGETQYF
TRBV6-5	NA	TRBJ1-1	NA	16	TGTGCCAGCAGTTACTCCACGGGGGCGGTGAGCCCTGAAGCTTTCTTT	CASSYSTGAVSPEAFF
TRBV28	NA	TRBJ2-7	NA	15	TGTGCCAGCTCTCCCTTCATAGACAGAGCCTACGAGCAGTACTTC	CASSPFIDRAYEQYF
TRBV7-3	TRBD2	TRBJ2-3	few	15	TGTGCCAGCAGCTTAACATACGAGCGGGGAGATACGCAGTATTTT	CASSLTYERGDTQYF
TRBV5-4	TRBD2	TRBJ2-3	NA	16	TGTGCCAGCAGCTCAAAAGCGGGAGGTATCGCAGATACGCAGTATTTT	CASSSKAGGIADTQYF
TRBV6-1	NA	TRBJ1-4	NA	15	TGTGCCAGCAGTGTTGACGGGGGCGCTGGAGAAAAACTGTTTTTT	CASSVDGGAGEKLFF
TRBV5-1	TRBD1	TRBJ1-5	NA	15	TGCGCCAGCAGCCCCGGGACAGGGGGCGGTCAGCCCCAGCATTTT	CASSPGTGGGQPQHF
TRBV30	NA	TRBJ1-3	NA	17	TGTGCCTGGAGTGCGGGGGCGTCCGAATTCTCTGGAAACACCATATATTTT	CAWSAGASEFSGNTIYF
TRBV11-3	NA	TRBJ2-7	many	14	TGTGCCAGCAGTAGGGGCGCCAGCTCCTACGAGCAGTACTTC	CASSRGASSYEQYF
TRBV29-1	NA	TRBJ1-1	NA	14	TGCAGCGTTGAGTCAGCCGCCCAGAACACTGAAGCTTTCTTT	CSVESAAQNTEAFF
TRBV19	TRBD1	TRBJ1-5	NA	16	TGTGCCAGTAGTACCCTCGCGACAGGGAGCAATCAGCCCCAGCATTTT	CASSTLATGSNQPQHF
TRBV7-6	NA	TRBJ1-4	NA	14	TGTGCCAGCAGCCCCGGGACGGCTAATGAAAAACTGTTTTTT	CASSPGTANEKLFF
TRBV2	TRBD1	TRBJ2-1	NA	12	TGTGCCAGCAGTGAGACAGGGCAAGAGCAGTTCTTC	CASSETGQEQFF
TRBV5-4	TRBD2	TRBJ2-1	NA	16	TGTGCCAGCAGCCCCGGGACTAGCGGGAGGTACAATGAGCAGTTCTTC	CASSPGTSGRYNEQFF
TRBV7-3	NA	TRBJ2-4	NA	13	TGTGCCAGCAGCTTGGGCGTGGGAAACATTCAGTACTTC	CASSLGVGNIQYF
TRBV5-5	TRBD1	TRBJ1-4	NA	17	TGTGCCAGCAGCTCCGGGACAGGGGGAACCCGAACCGAAAAACTGTTTTTT	CASSSGTGGTRTEKLFF
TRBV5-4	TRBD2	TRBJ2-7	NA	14	TGTGCCAGCAGCTTGGGGGGACTAACCTACGAGCAGTACTTC	CASSLGGLTYEQYF
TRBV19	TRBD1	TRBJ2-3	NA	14	TGTGCCAGTAGCAGAGACAGGGTGACGGATACGCAGTATTTT	CASSRDRVTDTQYF
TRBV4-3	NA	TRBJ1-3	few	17	TGCGCCAGCAGCCAAGATCGGGCACAGCTCTCTGGAAACACCATATATTTT	CASSQDRAQLSGNTIYF
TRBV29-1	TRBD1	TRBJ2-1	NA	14	TGCAGCGCCCTTGGGGACAGGGCTGGGAATGAGCAGTTCTTC	CSALGDRAGNEQFF
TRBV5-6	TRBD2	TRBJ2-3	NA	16	TGTGCCAGCAGCTGGGGGCTAGCGGGAGTGGTAGATACGCAGTATTTT	CASSWGLAGVVDTQYF
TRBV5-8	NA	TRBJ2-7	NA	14	TGTGCCAGCAGCTTGTTCGAGGGAACCTACGAGCAGTACTTC	CASSLFEGTYEQYF
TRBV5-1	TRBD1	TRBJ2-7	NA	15	TGCGCCAGCAGCTTGGGGACAGGGGGCGGGTACGAGCAGTACTTC	CASSLGTGGGYEQYF
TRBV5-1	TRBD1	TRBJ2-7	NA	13	TGCGCCAGCAGCCTGGGACAGCTCTACGAGCAGTACTTC	CASSLGQLYEQYF
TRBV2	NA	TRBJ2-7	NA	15	TGTGCCAGCAGTGAAGTGGTACAGACAGCCTACGAGCAGTACTTC	CASSEVVQTAYEQYF
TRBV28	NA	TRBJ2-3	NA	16	TGTGCCAGCAGTGGAAGTTGGCCGTCCTACACAGATACGCAGTATTTT	CASSGSWPSYTDTQYF
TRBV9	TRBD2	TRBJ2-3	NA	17	TGTGCCAGCAGCGTAGAATCGGGGGGATGGTCCACAGATACGCAGTATTTT	CASSVESGGWSTDTQYF
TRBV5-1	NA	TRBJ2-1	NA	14	TGCGCCAGCAGCCCCCGAGGCGGGGGCGATGAGCAGTTCTTC	CASSPRGGGDEQFF
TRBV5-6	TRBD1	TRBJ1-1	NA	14	TGTGCCAGCAGCACGGGACAGTTGAACACTGAAGCTTTCTTT	CASSTGQLNTEAFF
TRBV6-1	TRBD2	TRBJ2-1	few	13	TGTGCCACCCCCATAGCGGGAGGTGTTGAGCAGTTCTTC	CATPIAGGVEQFF
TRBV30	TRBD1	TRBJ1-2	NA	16	TGTGCCTGGAGTGTAGTAAGGACAGGGGGAAACTATGGCTACACCTTC	CAWSVVRTGGNYGYTF
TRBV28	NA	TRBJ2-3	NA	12	TGTGCCAGCAGCCCACTAGCAGATACGCAGTATTTT	CASSPLADTQYF
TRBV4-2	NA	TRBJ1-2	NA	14	TGTGCCAGCAGCCATGAGGGCCGGGTGGAAGGCTACACCTTC	CASSHEGRVEGYTF
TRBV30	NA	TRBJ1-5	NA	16	TGTGCCTGGAGTGCCTTTGGGGGCAGGGGTAATCAGCCCCAGCATTTT	CAWSAFGGRGNQPQHF